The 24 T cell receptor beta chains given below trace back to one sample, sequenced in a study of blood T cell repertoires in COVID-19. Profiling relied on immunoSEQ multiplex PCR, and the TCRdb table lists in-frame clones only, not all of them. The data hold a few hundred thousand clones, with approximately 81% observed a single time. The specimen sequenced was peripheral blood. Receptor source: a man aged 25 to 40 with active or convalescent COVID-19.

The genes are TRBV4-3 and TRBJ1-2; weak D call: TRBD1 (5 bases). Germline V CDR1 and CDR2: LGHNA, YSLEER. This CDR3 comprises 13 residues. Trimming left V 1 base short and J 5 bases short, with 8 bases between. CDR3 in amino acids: CASSQAGGYGYTF. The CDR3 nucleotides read TGCGCCAGCAGCCAAGCGGGGGGGTATGGCTACACCTTC.

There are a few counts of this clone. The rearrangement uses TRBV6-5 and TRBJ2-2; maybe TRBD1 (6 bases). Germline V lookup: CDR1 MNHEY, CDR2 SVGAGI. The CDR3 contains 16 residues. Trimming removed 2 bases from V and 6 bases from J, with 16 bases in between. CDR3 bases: TGTGCCAGCAGTTACGATGGACAGTTTCGGCCCGGGGAGCTGTTTTTT. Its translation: CASSYDGQFRPGELFF.

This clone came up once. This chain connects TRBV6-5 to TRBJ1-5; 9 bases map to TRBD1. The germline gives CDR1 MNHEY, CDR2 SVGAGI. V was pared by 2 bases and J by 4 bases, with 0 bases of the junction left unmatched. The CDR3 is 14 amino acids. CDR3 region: CASSYGQGNQPQHF. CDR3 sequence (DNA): TGTGCCAGCAGTTACGGACAGGGGAATCAGCCCCAGCATTTT.

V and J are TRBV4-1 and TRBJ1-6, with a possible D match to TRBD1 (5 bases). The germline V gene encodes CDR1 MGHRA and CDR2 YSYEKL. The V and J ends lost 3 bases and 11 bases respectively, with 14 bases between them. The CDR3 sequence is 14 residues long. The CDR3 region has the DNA TGCGCCAGCAGCCAGGCAGGGCTTTCGACACCCCTCCACTTT. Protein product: CASSQAGLSTPLHF.

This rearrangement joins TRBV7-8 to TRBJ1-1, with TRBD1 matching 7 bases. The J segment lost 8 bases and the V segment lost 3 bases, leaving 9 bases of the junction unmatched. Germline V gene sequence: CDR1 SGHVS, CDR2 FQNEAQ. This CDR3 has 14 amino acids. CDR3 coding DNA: TGTGCCAGCAGCTTTAGGGGACAGTTTTTGGAAGCTTTCTTT. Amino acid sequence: CASSFRGQFLEAFF.

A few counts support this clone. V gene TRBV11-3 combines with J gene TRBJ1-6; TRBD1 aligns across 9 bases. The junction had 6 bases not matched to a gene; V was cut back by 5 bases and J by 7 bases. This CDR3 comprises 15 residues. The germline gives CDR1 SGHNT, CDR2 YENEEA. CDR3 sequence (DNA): TGTGCCAGCAGCGCCGGGACAGGGCAGAATTCACCCCTCCACTTT. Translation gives CASSAGTGQNSPLHF.

The DNA for the CDR3 is TGCGCCAGCAGCACCCATGAGGGGGGGGTCTATGGCTACACCTTC. It encodes CASSTHEGGVYGYTF. This chain links TRBV5-1 with TRBJ1-2; a weak D match, TRBD1 (6 bases). The CDR3 is made up of 15 amino acids. Germline CDR1 is SGHRS and CDR2 is YFSETQ. Deletions cut 4 bases from V and 4 bases from J, with 17 bases between.

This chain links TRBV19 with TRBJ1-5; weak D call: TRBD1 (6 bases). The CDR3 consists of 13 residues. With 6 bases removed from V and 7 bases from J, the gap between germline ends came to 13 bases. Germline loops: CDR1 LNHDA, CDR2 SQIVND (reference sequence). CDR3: CASSPGVRQPQHF. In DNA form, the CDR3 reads TGTGCCAGTAGCCCAGGGGTCAGGCAGCCCCAGCATTTT.

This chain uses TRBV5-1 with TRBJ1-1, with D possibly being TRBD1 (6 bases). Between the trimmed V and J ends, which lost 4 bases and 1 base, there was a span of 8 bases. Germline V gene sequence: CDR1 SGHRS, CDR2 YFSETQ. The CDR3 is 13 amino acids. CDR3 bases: TGCGCCAGCAGCACGACAGGGAACACTGAAGCTTTCTTT. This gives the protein CASSTTGNTEAFF.

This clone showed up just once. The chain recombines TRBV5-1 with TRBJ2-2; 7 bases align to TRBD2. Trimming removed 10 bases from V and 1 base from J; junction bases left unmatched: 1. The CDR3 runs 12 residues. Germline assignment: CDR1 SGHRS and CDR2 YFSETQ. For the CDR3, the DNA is TGCGCCTGCGGGGGGAACACCGGGGAGCTGTTTTTT. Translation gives CACGGNTGELFF.

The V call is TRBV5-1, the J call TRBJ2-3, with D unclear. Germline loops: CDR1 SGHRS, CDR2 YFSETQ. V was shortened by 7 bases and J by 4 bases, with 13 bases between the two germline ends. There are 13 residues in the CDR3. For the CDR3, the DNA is TGCGCCAGCCTTCGTGAGGCCTCAGATACGCAGTATTTT. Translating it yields CASLREASDTQYF.

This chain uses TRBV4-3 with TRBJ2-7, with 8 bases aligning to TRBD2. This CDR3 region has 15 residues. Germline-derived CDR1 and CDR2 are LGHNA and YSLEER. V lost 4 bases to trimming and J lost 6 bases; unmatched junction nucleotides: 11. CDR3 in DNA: TGCGCCAGCAGCCCCCAAGCGGGAGTTAACCCCGAGCAGTACTTC. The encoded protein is CASSPQAGVNPEQYF.

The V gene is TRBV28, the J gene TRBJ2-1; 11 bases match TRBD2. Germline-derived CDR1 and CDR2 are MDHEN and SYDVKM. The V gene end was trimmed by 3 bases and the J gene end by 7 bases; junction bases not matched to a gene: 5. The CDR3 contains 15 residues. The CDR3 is CASSFELAGGNEQFF. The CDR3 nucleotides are TGTGCCAGCAGTTTTGAGTTAGCGGGGGGGAATGAGCAGTTCTTC.

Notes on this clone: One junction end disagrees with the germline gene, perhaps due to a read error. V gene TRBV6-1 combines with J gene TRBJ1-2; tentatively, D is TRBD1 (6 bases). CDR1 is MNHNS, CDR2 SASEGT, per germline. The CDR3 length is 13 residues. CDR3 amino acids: CASREDRTYGYTF. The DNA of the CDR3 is TGTGCCAGCAGGGAAGACAGGACCTATGGCTACACCTTC.

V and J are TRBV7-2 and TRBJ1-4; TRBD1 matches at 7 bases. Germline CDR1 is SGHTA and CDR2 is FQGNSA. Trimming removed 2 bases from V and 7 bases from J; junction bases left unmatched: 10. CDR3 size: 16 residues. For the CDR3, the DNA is TGTGCCAGCAGCTTAAGTCCCGGCAGGGGGGTTGAAAAACTGTTTTTT. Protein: CASSLSPGRGVEKLFF.

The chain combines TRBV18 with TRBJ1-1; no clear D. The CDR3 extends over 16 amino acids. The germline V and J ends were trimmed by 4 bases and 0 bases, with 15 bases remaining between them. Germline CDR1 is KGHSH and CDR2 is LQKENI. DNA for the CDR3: TGTGCCAGCTCACTAAACGGTCTGATCATGAACACTGAAGCTTTCTTT. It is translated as CASSLNGLIMNTEAFF.

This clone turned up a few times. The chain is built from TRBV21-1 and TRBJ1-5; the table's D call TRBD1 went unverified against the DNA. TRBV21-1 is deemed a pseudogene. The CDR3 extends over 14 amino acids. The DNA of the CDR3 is TGTGCCAGCAACAGGGGGAGGCAAAAACAGCCCCAGCATTTT. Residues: CASNRGRQKQPQHF.

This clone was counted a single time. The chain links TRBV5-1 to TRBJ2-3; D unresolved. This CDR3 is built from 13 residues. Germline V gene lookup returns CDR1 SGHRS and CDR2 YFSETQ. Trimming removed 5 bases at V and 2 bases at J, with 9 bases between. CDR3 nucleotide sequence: TGCGCCAGCAGGCGTAGCTTCACAGATACGCAGTATTTT. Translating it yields CASRRSFTDTQYF. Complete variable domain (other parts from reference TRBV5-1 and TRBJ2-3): KAGVTQTPRYLIKTRGQQVTLSCSPISGHRSVSWYQQTPGQGLQFLFEYFSETQRNKGNFPGRFSGRQFSNSRSEMNVSTLELGDSALYLCASRRSFTDTQYFGPGTRLTVL.

CDR3 loop: CASSQDKNTEAFF. In DNA form, the CDR3 reads TGTGCCAGCAGCCAGGACAAGAACACTGAAGCTTTCTTT. This chain links TRBV11-2 with TRBJ1-1; D might be TRBD1 (5 bases). The CDR3 spans 13 residues. Looked up from germline, CDR1 is SGHAT and CDR2 is FQNNGV. V dropped 5 bases and J dropped 1 base, with 8 bases sitting between them.

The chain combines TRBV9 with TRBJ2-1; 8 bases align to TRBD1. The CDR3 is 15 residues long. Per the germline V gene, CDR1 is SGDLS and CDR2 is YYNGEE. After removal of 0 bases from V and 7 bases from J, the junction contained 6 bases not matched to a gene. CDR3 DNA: TGTGCCAGCAGCGTAGGGCAGGGGGCTGGGAATGAGCAGTTCTTC. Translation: CASSVGQGAGNEQFF.

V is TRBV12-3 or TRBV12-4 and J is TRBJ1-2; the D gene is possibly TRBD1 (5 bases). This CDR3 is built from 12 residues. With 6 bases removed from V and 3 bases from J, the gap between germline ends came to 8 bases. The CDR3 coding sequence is TGTGCCAGCAGCCGGGGGGACTATGGCTACACCTTC. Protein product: CASSRGDYGYTF.

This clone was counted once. For the CDR3, the DNA is TGTGCCAGCAGCTTAGCAGACAGCACCCCTGGCACTGAAGCTTTCTTT. It translates to CASSLADSTPGTEAFF. The rearrangement uses TRBV7-2 and TRBJ1-1; D might be TRBD1 (5 bases). V was pared by 0 bases and J by 4 bases, with 15 bases between. Germline assignment: CDR1 SGHTA and CDR2 FQGNSA. The CDR3 covers 16 residues.

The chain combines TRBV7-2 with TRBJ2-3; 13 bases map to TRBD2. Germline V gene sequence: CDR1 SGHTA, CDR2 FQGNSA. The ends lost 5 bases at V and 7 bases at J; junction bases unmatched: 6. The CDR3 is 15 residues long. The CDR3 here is CASSITSGGVYTQYF. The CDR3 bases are TGTGCCAGCAGCATTACTAGCGGGGGGGTCTATACGCAGTATTTT.

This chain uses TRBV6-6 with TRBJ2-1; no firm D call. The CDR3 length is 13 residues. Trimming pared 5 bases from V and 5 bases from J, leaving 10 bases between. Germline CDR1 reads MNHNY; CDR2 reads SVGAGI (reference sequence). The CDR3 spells CASSPSRHNEQFF. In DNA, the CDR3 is TGTGCCAGCAGTCCGTCCCGTCACAATGAGCAGTTCTTC.